This T cell receptor (beta chain) comes out of a study of blood T cell repertoires in COVID-19 (TCRdb year 2020). In the study overall: Samples from collaborators originated in the United States, Italy and Spain and spanned both the acute and convalescent phases of COVID-19. The material from the prospective study consisted of cDNA or gDNA derived from T cells, B-cell-depleted T cells, or PBMCs. Deeply sampled blood TCRbeta repertoires from subjects exposed to, actively infected with, or recovered from COVID-19 were included in the dataset. The repertoires were released in a freely available public database meant as a resource for research on the immune response to SARS-CoV-2. The samples were drawn from two sources: the first 160 participants of the ongoing ImmuneRACE study, and over 950 subjects contributed by 6 global collaborators. Sample metadata almost always included a de-identified subject ID, COVID-19 status, age in years and sex. HLA class I and class II types, where available, came from metadata supplied by the sample provider rather than from assay-based typing. Results and caveats for the whole study, not just this receptor: The amount of clinical and demographic metadata varied by source and participant and was provided uncurated.

TCRbeta CDR3 regions were amplified from genomic DNA by means of the immunoSEQ Assay, a bias-controlled multiplex PCR. As for the original processing: Nucleated cell counts per sample were estimated from amplification of reference gene primers within the assay. Sequence reads were collapsed and filtered to measure the absolute abundance of every unique TCRbeta CDR3 rearrangement. For each sample, productive Simpson clonality was calculated as the square root of Simpson's diversity index over productive rearrangements. TCRdb mirrors the immuneACCESS table, restricted to in-frame sequences. Some clones are absent from its copies; in checked studies, under half trace to an unresolved V gene, and the reason for the others is unknown. Clone size and the V and J calls come from that table; the DNA yielded D and trimming. This sample has 150,000 or so clones in its table, and over 65% of those were observed once. In total, the top ten clones hold more than 3.5% of the sample.

This clone showed up just a few times. It has no known antigen specificity. No qualities accompany the bases; no much larger clone lies one base away. For CDR1 and CDR2, the germline V gene lists ENHRY and SYGVKD. The junction carries 9 bases between V and J, which are trimmed by 0 bases and 0 bases respectively. The CDR3 starts with the cysteine, ends with the phenylalanine, and has 16 residues. Just CDR3 DNA is preserved here, 48 bases in frame from base 1. Collaborating institutions collected whole blood in K2EDTA tubes following their own protocols. For TCRbeta analysis, collaborators shipped samples as frozen whole blood, isolated PBMCs, or DNA extracted from either of those sample types.

The source of this sequence is a woman older than 75 with active or convalescent COVID-19. The sequence links TRBV10-3 to TRBJ1-5, with the D gene not clear enough to name. The source material was peripheral blood. The CDR3 region: CAISESLTYSNQPQHF. The DNA reads as follows: TGTGCCATCAGTGAGTCCCTAACTTATAGCAATCAGCCCCAGCATTTT.